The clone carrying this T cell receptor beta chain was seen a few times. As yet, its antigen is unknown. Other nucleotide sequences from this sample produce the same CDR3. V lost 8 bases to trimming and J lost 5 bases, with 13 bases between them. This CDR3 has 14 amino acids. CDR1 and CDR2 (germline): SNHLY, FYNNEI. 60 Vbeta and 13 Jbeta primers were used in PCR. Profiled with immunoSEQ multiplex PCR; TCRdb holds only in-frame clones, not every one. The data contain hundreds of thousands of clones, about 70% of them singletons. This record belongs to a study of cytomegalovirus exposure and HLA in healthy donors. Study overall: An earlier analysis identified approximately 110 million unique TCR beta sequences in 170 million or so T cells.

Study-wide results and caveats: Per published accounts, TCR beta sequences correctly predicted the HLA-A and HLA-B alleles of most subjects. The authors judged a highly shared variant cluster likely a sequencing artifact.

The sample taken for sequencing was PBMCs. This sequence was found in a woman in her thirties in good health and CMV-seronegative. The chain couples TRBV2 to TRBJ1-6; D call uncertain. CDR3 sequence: CASLLGSDNSPLHF. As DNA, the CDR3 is TGTGCCAGCCTCCTGGGGAGTGATAATTCACCCCTCCACTTT. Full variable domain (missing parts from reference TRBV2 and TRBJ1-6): EPEVTQTPSHQVTQMGQEVILRCVPISNHLYFYWYRQILGQKVEFLVSFYNNEISEKSEIFDDQFSVERPDGSNFTLKIRSTKLEDSAMYFCASLLGSDNSPLHFGNGTRLTVT.